The rows below give T cell receptor beta chains drawn from one sample of a study of blood T cell repertoires in COVID-19. Using immunoSEQ multiplex PCR, the repertoire was profiled, and TCRdb retains in-frame clones only, with some absent. The profile covers under 400,000 clones, with 85% to 90% appearing a single time and less than 3.5% taken by the ten largest. Material for sequencing was peripheral blood. The receptors shown here come from a woman aged 25 to 45 with COVID-19, enrolled during active disease. Both conserved end residues are part of each CDR3. A D gene is named only where the DNA matches it firmly. Not all rows give a size; the values are once, few, many and, for expanded clones, a class.

size	D	V	J	CDR3	DNA
.	TRBD2	TRBV11-2	TRBJ2-1	CASSLFLSGRNNEQFF	TGTGCCAGCAGCTTATTTCTTAGCGGGAGAAACAATGAGCAGTTCTTC
.	TRBD1	TRBV5-1	TRBJ2-7	CASSVRDRGDEQYF	TGCGCCAGCAGCGTCCGGGACAGGGGGGACGAGCAGTACTTC
.	.	TRBV5-4	TRBJ2-5	CASSLSTEAQETQYF	TGTGCCAGCAGCTTGTCGACGGAGGCCCAAGAGACCCAGTACTTC
.	.	TRBV5-6	TRBJ2-1	CASSSGAYNEQFF	TGTGCCAGCAGCTCGGGAGCCTACAATGAGCAGTTCTTC
.	.	TRBV6-1	TRBJ2-7	CASSDPGHSYEQYF	TGTGCCAGCAGTGACCCGGGACATTCCTACGAGCAGTACTTC
.	TRBD2	TRBV6-5	TRBJ2-7	CASRPSGTYEQYF	TGTGCCAGCAGGCCTAGCGGTACCTACGAGCAGTACTTC
.	.	TRBV7-2	TRBJ1-3	CASSSLGGFSGNTIYF	TGTGCCAGCAGCTCCTTGGGAGGCTTCTCTGGAAACACCATATATTTT
.	.	TRBV5-1	TRBJ1-2	CASSLAETEGDGYTF	TGCGCCAGCAGCTTGGCCGAAACAGAAGGGGATGGCTACACCTTC
.	.	TRBV4-1	TRBJ1-5	CASSRGSDNQPQHF	TGCGCCAGCAGCCGGGGTAGCGACAATCAGCCCCAGCATTTT
.	TRBD2	TRBV28	TRBJ2-3	CASRFIAGGTDTQYF	TGTGCCAGCAGATTCATAGCGGGGGGCACAGATACGCAGTATTTT
.	TRBD1	TRBV5-1	TRBJ2-7	CASSTGTGPPQEQYF	TGCGCCAGCAGCACAGGGACAGGGCCACCTCAGGAGCAGTACTTC
.	TRBD1	TRBV14	TRBJ2-3	CASSQVRGTVTDTQYF	TGTGCCAGCAGCCAAGTGAGGGGGACAGTCACAGATACGCAGTATTTT
.	.	TRBV7-3	TRBJ2-2	CASSPSYTGELFF	TGTGCCAGCAGCCCTTCGTACACCGGGGAGCTGTTTTTT
few	.	TRBV5-5	TRBJ1-5	CASRAGTHFSNQPQHF	TGTGCCAGCAGGGCTGGGACACACTTTAGCAATCAGCCCCAGCATTTT
few	TRBD1	TRBV10-3	TRBJ2-1	CAMNQGAQGINEQFF	TGTGCCATGAACCAGGGGGCGCAGGGTATCAATGAGCAGTTCTTC
.	TRBD1	TRBV11-2	TRBJ2-2	CASSLVGTGNTGELFF	TGTGCCAGCAGCTTAGTGGGGACAGGGAACACCGGGGAGCTGTTTTTT
.	TRBD1	TRBV6-6	TRBJ1-6	CASSPGQAAFSYNSPLHF	TGTGCCAGCAGTCCGGGACAGGCAGCTTTCTCCTATAATTCACCCCTCCACTTT
.	TRBD2	TRBV6-5	TRBJ2-7	CASSRSLAGNEQYF	TGTGCCAGCAGTCGGAGTCTAGCGGGAAACGAGCAGTACTTC
.	.	TRBV19	TRBJ2-2	CASSTNPGSTGELFF	TGTGCCAGTAGTACGAACCCAGGGTCGACCGGGGAGCTGTTTTTT
.	TRBD2	TRBV29-1	TRBJ2-1	CSVVKSGINEQFF	TGCAGCGTGGTAAAAAGCGGGATCAATGAGCAGTTCTTC
once	TRBD2	TRBV12-5	TRBJ2-7	CASRTSGTHEQYF	TGTGCTAGCCGGACTAGCGGGACCCACGAGCAGTACTTC
.	.	TRBV7-3	TRBJ2-5	CASSRPAGPQYF	TGTGCCAGCAGCCGCCCAGCGGGCCCGCAGTACTTC
.	.	TRBV5-4	TRBJ1-1	CASSLPGGLNTEAFF	TGTGCCAGCAGCTTGCCCGGGGGATTGAACACTGAAGCTTTCTTT
.	.	TRBV2	TRBJ1-3	CASTLLRRDSGNTIYF	TGTGCCAGCACCTTACTCCGCAGGGACTCTGGAAACACCATATATTTT
once	.	TRBV13	TRBJ1-4	CASSLGPAGNEKLFF	TGTGCCAGCAGCTTAGGCCCGGCGGGGAATGAAAAACTGTTTTTT
.	.	TRBV3-1/TRBV3-2	TRBJ2-3	CASSGGYGSTDTQYF	TGTGCCAGCAGCGGGGGGTACGGTAGCACAGATACGCAGTATTTT
once	TRBD2	TRBV11-2	TRBJ2-1	CASSFSSGSYNEQFF	TGTGCCAGCAGCTTTTCTAGCGGTTCCTACAATGAGCAGTTCTTC
.	TRBD1	TRBV19	TRBJ1-4	CASSSQDRGNEKLFF	TGTGCCAGTAGTAGCCAGGACAGGGGTAATGAAAAACTGTTTTTT
.	.	TRBV12-3/TRBV12-4	TRBJ2-2	CASRPLSTGELFF	TGTGCCAGCAGACCTCTGAGCACCGGGGAGCTGTTTTTT
once	.	TRBV5-5	TRBJ1-4	CASTGGDSWGLTNEKLFF	TGTGCCAGCACCGGGGGTGACAGCTGGGGATTAACTAATGAAAAACTGTTTTTT
.	TRBD1	TRBV27	TRBJ2-7	CASSFGQGLPWDEQYF	TGTGCCAGCAGTTTTGGACAGGGTCTCCCCTGGGACGAGCAGTACTTC
.	.	TRBV5-1	TRBJ2-5	CASSFEGSETQYF	TGCGCCAGCAGCTTCGAGGGTTCGGAGACCCAGTACTTC
.	.	TRBV30	TRBJ1-5	CACGGNQPQHF	TGTGCCTGCGGGGGGAACCAGCCCCAGCATTTT
once	TRBD1	TRBV2	TRBJ1-5	CASSEVGTGDQPQHF	TGTGCCAGCAGTGAGGTCGGGACAGGGGATCAGCCCCAGCATTTT
.	TRBD2	TRBV20-1	TRBJ2-7	CSASGTSGRSSYEQYF	TGCAGTGCTAGTGGGACTAGCGGGCGCAGCTCCTACGAGCAGTACTTC
.	.	TRBV30	TRBJ2-1	CAWSLSSDYNEQFF	TGTGCCTGGAGTTTGTCTAGCGATTACAATGAGCAGTTCTTC
.	.	TRBV5-4	TRBJ2-2	CASSSATGSNTGELFF	TGTGCCAGCAGCTCCGCGACAGGATCGAACACCGGGGAGCTGTTTTTT
once	.	TRBV10-3	TRBJ1-2	CAISETVTYGYTF	TGTGCCATCAGTGAGACAGTTACCTATGGCTACACCTTC
.	.	TRBV7-2	TRBJ2-1	CASSLGQGGSYNEQFF	TGTGCCAGCAGCTTAGGCCAGGGGGGCTCCTACAATGAGCAGTTCTTC
.	.	TRBV11-2	TRBJ1-5	CASSLSGRRSNQPQHF	TGTGCCAGCAGCTTAAGCGGACGTAGGTCAAATCAGCCCCAGCATTTT